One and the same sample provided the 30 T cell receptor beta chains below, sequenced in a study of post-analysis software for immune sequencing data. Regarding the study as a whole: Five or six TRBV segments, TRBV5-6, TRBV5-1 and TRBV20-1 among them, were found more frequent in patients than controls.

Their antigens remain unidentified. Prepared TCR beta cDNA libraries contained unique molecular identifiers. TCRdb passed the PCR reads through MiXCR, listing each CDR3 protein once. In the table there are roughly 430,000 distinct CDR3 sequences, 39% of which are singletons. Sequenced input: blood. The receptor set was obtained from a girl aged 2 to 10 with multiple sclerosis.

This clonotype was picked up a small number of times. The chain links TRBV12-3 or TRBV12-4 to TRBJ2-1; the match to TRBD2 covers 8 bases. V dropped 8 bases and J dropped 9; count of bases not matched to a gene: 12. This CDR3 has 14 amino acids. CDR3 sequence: CASWTTGGPSEQFF. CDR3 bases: TGTGCCAGCTGGACGACGGGAGGGCCTAGTGAGCAGTTCTTC.

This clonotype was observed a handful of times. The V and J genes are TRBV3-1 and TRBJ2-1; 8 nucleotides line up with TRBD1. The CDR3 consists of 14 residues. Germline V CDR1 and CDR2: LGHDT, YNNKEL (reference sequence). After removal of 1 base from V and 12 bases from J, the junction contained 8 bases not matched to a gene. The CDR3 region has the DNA TGTGCCAGCAGCCAAGGGACAGGGAATCCTGTGCAGTTCTTC. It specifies CASSQGTGNPVQFF.

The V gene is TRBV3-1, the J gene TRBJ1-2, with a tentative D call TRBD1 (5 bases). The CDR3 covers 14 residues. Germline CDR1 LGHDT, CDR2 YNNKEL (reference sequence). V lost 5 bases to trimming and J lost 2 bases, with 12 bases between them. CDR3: CASSDTGFNYGYTF. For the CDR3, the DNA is TGTGCCAGCAGCGACACAGGCTTCAACTATGGCTACACCTTC. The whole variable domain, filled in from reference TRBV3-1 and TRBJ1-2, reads DTAVSQTPKYLVTQMGNDKSIKCEQNLGHDTMYWYKQDSKKFLKIMFSYNNKELIINETVPNRFSPKSPDKAHLNLHINSLELGDSAVYFCASSDTGFNYGYTFGSGTRLTVV.

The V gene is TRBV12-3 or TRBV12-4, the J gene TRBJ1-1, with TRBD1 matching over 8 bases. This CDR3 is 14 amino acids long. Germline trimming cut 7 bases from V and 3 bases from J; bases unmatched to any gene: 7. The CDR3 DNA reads TGTGCCAGCACTCCGAGGACAGGGCACACTGAAGCTTTCTTT. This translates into CASTPRTGHTEAFF.

The DNA for the CDR3 is TGCAGCGTTGCCCCGGCAGGAAGCACAGATACGCAGTATTTT. Encoded protein: CSVAPAGSTDTQYF. The V gene is TRBV29-1, the J gene TRBJ2-3, with D unclear. Trimming left V 4 bases short and J 0 bases short, with 11 bases between. The CDR3 loop spans 14 amino acids. CDR1 is SQVTM and CDR2 is ANQGSEA in the germline V gene.

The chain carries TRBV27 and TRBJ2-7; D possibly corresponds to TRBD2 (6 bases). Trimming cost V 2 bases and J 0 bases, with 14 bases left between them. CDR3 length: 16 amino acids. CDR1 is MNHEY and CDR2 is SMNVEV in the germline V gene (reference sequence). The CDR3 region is CASSLMGGTLSYEQYF. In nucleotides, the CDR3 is TGTGCCAGCAGTTTAATGGGCGGGACCCTCTCCTACGAGCAGTACTTC.

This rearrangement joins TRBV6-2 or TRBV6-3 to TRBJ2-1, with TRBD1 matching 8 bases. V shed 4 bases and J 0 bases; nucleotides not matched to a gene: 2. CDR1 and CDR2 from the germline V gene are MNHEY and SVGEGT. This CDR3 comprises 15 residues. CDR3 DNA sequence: TGTGCCAGCAGTTCGACAGGGGCCTCCTACAATGAGCAGTTCTTC. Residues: CASSSTGASYNEQFF.

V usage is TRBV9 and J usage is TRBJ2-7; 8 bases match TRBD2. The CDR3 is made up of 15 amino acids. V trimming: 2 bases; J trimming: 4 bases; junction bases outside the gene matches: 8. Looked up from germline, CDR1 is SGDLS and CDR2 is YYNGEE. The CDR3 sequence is CASSVGYTSGYEQYF. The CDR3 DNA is TGTGCCAGCAGCGTGGGCTATACTAGCGGTTACGAGCAGTACTTC.

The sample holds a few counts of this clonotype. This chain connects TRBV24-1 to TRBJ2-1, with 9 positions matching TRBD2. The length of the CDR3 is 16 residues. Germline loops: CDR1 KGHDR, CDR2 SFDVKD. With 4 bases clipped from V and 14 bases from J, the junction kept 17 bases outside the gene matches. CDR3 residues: CATSDNKRGDGAEEFF. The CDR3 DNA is TGTGCCACCAGTGACAATAAGCGGGGGGATGGAGCGGAAGAGTTCTTC.

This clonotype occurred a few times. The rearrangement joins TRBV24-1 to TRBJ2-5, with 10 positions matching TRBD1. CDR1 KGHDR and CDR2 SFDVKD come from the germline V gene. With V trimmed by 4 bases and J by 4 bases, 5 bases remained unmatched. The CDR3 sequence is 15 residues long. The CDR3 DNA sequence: TGTGCCACCAGTGACCATGACAGGGGGCGAGAGACCCAGTACTTC. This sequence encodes CATSDHDRGRETQYF.

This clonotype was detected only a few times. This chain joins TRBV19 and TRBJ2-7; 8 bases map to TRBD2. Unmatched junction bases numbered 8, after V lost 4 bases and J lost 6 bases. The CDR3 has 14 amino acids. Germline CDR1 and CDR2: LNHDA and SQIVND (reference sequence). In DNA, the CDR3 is TGTGCCAGTAGTACGGGGCTAGCGGGCGGCGAGCAGTACTTC. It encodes CASSTGLAGGEQYF.

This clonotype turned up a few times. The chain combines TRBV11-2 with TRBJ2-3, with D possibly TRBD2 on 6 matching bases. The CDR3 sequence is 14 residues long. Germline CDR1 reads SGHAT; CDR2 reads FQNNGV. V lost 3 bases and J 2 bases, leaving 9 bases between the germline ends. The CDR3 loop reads CASSFRGTTDTQYF. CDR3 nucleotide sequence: TGTGCCAGCAGCTTCCGGGGGACCACAGATACGCAGTATTTT.

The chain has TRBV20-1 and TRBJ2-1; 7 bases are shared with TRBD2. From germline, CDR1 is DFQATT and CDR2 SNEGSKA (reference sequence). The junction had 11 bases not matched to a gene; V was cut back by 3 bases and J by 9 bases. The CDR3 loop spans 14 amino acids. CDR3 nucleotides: TGCAGTGCTAGGGCGGTCGTGGGAGGGCCTGAGCAGTTCTTC. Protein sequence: CSARAVVGGPEQFF.

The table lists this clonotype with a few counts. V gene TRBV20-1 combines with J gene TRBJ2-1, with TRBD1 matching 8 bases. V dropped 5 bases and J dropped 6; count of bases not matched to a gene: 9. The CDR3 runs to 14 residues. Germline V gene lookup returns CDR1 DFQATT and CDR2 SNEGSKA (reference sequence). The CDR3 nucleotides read TGCAGTGCTCTAGATGGGACAGGTTTCAATGAGCAGTTCTTC. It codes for CSALDGTGFNEQFF.

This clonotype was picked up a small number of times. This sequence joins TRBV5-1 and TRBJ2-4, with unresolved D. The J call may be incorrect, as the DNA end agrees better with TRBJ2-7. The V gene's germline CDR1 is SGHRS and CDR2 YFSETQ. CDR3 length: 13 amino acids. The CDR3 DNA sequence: TGCGCCAGCAGCTTGAGCAGCACCCCCGAGCAGTACTTC. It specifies CASSLSSTPEQYF.

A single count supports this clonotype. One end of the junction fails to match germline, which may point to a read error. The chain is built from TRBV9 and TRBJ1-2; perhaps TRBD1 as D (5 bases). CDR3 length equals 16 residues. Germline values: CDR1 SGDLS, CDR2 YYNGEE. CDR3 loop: CAGSVGGGNLGYGYTF. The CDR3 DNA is TGTGCCGGCAGCGTAGGTGGGGGTAATTTGGGGTATGGCTACACCTTC.

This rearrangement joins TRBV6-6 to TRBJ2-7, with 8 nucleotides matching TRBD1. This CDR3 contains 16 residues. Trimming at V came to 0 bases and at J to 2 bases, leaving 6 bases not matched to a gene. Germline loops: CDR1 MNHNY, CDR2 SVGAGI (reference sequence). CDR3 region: CASSYSTDRGTYEQYF. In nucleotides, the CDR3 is TGTGCCAGCAGTTACTCGACAGACAGGGGCACCTACGAGCAGTACTTC.

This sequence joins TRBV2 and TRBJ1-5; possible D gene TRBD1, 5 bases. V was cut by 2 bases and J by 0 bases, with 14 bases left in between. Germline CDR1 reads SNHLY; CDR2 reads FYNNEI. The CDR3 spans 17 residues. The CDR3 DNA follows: TGTGCCAGCAGTGAAACAGCCCGACAGAATAGCAATCAGCCCCAGCATTTT. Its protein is CASSETARQNSNQPQHF.

The CDR3 loop is CATLTGGYGYTF. For the CDR3, the DNA is TGTGCCACCCTTACAGGGGGCTATGGCTACACCTTC. V is TRBV10-3 and J is TRBJ1-2, with 8 bases fitting TRBD1. This CDR3 is built from 12 residues. Trimming cost V 10 bases and J 4 bases; bases outside gene matches: 5. The germline CDR1 and CDR2 sequences are ENHRY and SYGVKD.

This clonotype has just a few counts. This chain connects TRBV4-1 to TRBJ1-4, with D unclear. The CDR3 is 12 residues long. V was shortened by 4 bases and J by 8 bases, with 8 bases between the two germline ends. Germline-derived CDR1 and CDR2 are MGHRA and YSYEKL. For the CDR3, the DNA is TGCGCCAGCAGCCGAGTAAGCGAAAAACTGTTTTTT. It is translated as CASSRVSEKLFF.

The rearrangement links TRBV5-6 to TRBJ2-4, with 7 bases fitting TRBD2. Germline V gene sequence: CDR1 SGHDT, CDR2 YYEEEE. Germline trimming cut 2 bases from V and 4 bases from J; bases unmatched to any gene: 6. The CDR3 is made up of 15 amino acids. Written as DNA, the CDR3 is TGTGCCAGCAGCTTTAGATCGGGAGGAAAAAACATTCAGTACTTC. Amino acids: CASSFRSGGKNIQYF. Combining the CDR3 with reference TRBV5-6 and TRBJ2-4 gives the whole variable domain DAGVTQSPTHLIKTRGQQVTLRCSPKSGHDTVSWYQQALGQGPQFIFQYYEEEERQRGNFPDRFSGHQFPNYSSELNVNALLLGDSALYLCASSFRSGGKNIQYFGAGTRLSVL.

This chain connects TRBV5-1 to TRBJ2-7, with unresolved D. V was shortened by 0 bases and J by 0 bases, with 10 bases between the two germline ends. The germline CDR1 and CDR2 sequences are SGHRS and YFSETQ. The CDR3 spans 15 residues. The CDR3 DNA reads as TGCGCCAGCAGCTTGGGTCATTCCTCCTCCTACGAGCAGTACTTC. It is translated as CASSLGHSSSYEQYF.

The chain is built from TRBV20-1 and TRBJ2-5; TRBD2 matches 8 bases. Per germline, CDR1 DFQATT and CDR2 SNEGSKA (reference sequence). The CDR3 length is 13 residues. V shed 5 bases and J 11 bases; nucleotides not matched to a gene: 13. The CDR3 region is CSADSSGWTKQYF. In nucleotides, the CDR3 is TGCAGTGCTGATTCTAGCGGGTGGACTAAGCAGTACTTC.

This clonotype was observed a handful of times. The CDR3 loop reads CASSAGGYYEQYF. The CDR3 DNA is TGCGCCAGCAGCGCCGGGGGTTACTACGAGCAGTACTTC. The chain combines TRBV5-1 with TRBJ2-7; tentative D call: TRBD2 (6 bases). CDR1 SGHRS and CDR2 YFSETQ come from the germline V gene. The CDR3 consists of 13 residues. The V gene lost 4 bases and the J gene lost 3 bases, with 11 bases spanning the gap.

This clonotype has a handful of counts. CDR3 region: CATSDYRAQQETQYF. The CDR3 bases are TGTGCCACCAGTGACTACCGGGCCCAACAAGAGACCCAGTACTTC. V gene TRBV24-1 combines with J gene TRBJ2-5; no clear D gene. Germline-derived CDR1 and CDR2 are KGHDR and SFDVKD. V was pared by 4 bases and J by 2 bases, with 13 bases between. The CDR3 runs to 15 residues.

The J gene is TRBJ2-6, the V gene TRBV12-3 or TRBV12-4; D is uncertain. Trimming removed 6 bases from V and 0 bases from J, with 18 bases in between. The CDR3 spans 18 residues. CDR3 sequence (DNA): TGTGCCAGCAGCAACACGAGTACCCTATACTCTGGGGCCAACGTCCTGACTTTC. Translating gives CASSNTSTLYSGANVLTF.

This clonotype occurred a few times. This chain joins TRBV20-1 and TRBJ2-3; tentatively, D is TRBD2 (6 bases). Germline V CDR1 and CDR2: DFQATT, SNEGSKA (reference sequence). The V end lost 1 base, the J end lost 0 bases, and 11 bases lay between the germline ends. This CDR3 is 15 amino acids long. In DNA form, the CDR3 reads TGCAGTGCTAGAGTTAGCGGATATAGCACAGATACGCAGTATTTT. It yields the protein CSARVSGYSTDTQYF.

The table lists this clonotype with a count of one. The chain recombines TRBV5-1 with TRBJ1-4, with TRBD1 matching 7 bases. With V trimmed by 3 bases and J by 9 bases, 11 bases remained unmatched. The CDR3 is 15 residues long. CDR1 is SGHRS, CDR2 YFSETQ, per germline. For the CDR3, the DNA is TGCGCCAGCAGCTACGGGACAGAGGGAGTCCAAAAACTGTTTTTT. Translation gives CASSYGTEGVQKLFF. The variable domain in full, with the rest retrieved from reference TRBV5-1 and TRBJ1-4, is KAGVTQTPRYLIKTRGQQVTLSCSPISGHRSVSWYQQTPGQGLQFLFEYFSETQRNKGNFPGRFSGRQFSNSRSEMNVSTLELGDSALYLCASSYGTEGVQKLFFGSGTQLSVL.

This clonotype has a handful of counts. The CDR3 sequence is CASSVGLKQFF. In DNA form, the CDR3 reads TGTGCCAGCAGTGTGGGGCTTAAGCAGTTCTTC. V usage is TRBV12-3 or TRBV12-4 and J usage is TRBJ2-1, with D perhaps TRBD1 (5 bases). This CDR3 spans 11 amino acids. V was shortened by 5 bases and J by 11 bases, with 10 bases between the two germline ends.

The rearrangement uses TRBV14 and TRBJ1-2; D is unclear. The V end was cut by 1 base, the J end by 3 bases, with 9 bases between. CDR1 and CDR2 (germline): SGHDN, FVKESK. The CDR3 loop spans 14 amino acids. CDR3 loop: CASSQVPGYYGYTF. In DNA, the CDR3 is TGTGCCAGCAGCCAAGTGCCGGGGTACTATGGCTACACCTTC.